What follows describes a single T cell receptor (beta chain). Germline V gene data show CDR1 as MNHNS and CDR2 as SASEGT. The CDR3 is made up of 15 amino acids. V dropped 7 bases and J dropped 2 bases, with 17 bases sitting between them. The data originate from a study of T cell changes during pregnancy in multiple sclerosis. Here immunoSEQ multiplex PCR was the method, and the copy in TCRdb shows in-frame clones only, minus some. The sample consists of about 68,000 clones, about 91% of them appearing once. This TCR was recovered from a female donor with multiple sclerosis, enrolled in a pregnancy study. Here the sequenced sample was peripheral blood, taken in the first trimester of pregnancy. J is TRBJ2-5 and V is TRBV6-1; the D gene is possibly TRBD2 (5 bases). The CDR3 region is CASTYLGDLQETQYF. CDR3 sequence (DNA): TGTGCCAGCACTTATTTGGGAGACTTACAAGAGACCCAGTACTTC.